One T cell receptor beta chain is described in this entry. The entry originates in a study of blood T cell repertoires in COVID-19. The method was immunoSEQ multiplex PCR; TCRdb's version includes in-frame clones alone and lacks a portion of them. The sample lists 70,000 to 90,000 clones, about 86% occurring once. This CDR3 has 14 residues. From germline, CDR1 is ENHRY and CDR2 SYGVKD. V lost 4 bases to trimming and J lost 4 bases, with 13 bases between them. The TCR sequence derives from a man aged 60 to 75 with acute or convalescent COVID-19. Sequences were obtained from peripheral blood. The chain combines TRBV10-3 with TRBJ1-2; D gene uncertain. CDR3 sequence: CAISGFLQAYGYTF. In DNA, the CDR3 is TGTGCCATCAGTGGGTTCCTCCAGGCCTATGGCTACACCTTC.